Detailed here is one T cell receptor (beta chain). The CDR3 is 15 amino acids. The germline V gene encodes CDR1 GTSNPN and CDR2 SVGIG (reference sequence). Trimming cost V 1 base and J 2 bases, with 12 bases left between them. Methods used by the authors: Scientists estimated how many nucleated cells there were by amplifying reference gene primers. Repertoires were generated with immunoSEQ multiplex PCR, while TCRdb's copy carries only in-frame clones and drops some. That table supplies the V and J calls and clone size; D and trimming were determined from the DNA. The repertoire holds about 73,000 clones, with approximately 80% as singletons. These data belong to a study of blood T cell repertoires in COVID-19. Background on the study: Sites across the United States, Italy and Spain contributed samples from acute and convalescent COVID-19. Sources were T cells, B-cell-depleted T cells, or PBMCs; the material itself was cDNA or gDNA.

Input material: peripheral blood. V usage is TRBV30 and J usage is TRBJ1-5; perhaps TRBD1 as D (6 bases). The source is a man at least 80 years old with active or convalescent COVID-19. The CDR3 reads CAWSDTGFGNQPQHF. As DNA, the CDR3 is TGTGCCTGGAGTGACACAGGGTTTGGCAATCAGCCCCAGCATTTT.